This record covers a single T cell receptor beta chain. As yet, its antigen is unknown. Clones were read by immunoSEQ multiplex PCR, and TCRdb kept only the in-frame ones, dropping some. Counted here are 25,000 to 35,000 clones, approximately 84% occurring once; the ten biggest clones make up about a quarter. This entry comes from a study of OX40 agonist ivuxolimab in advanced cancers. Findings and limits, study-wide: Undetermined was the antigen specificity of the expanded peripheral T cells.

V lost 6 bases and J lost 0, with 12 bases in between. The germline V gene has CDR1 SEHNR and CDR2 FQNEAQ (reference sequence). The CDR3 is 15 residues long. The sequenced sample was CD4+ or CD8+ T cells sorted from blood, obtained in a trial of the OX40 agonist ivuxolimab. This chain connects TRBV7-9 to TRBJ2-1; D perhaps matches TRBD1 (5 bases). This receptor was taken from an adult with an advanced solid tumor such as melanoma, head and neck, liver or kidney cancer. This CDR3 reads CASRGRRNSYNEQFF. The DNA for the CDR3 is TGTGCCAGCAGGGGGCGTAGAAACTCCTACAATGAGCAGTTCTTC.